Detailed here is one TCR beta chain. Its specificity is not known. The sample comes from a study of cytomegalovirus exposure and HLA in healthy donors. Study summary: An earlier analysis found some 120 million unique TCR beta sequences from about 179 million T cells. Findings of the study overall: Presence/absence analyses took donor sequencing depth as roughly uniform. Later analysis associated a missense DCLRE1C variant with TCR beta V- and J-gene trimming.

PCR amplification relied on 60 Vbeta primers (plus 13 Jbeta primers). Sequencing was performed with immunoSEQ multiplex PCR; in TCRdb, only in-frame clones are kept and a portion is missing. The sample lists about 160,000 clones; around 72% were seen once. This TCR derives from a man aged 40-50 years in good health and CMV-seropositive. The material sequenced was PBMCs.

CDR3 region: CASTASGGISYEQYF. CDR3 coding DNA: TGTGCCAGCACGGCAAGCGGGGGCATATCCTACGAGCAGTACTTC. V and J are TRBV7-2 and TRBJ2-7, with TRBD2 matching over 8 bases. V dropped 7 bases and J dropped 1; count of bases not matched to a gene: 9. There are 15 residues in the CDR3. Germline lookup yields CDR1 SGHTA and CDR2 FQGNSA. The complete variable domain, with remaining parts taken from reference TRBV7-2 and TRBJ2-7, reads GAGVSQSPSNKVTEKGKDVELRCDPISGHTALYWYRQSLGQGLEFLIYFQGNSAPDKSGLPSDRFSAERTGGSVSTLTIQRTQQEDSAVYLCASTASGGISYEQYFGPGTRLTVT.